Below are 15 T cell receptor beta chains sequenced from a single sample in a study of blood T cell repertoires in COVID-19. Repertoires were generated with immunoSEQ multiplex PCR, while TCRdb's copy carries only in-frame clones and drops some. The sample gives roughly 160,000 clones, approximately 80% of which show up once; 9.5% to 12% is in the top ten. Sequences were obtained from PBMCs or T cells enriched from blood (not recorded which). Receptor source: a middle-aged man who had recovered from COVID-19.

The V gene is TRBV7-9, the J gene TRBJ1-1; D gene ambiguous. V lost 5 bases and J 2 bases, leaving 6 bases between the germline ends. This CDR3 has 12 amino acids. The germline gives CDR1 SEHNR, CDR2 FQNEAQ (reference sequence). The DNA for the CDR3 is TGTGCCAGCAGCCCTACCAACACTGAAGCTTTCTTT. Translated, it gives CASSPTNTEAFF.

The chain carries TRBV15 and TRBJ2-2, with TRBD1 as a possible D gene (6 bases). Per germline, CDR1 LNHNV and CDR2 YYDKDF (reference sequence). The CDR3 loop spans 15 amino acids. Trimming took off 3 bases at V and 2 bases at J, with 10 bases between the two ends. This CDR3 reads CATSRGHLNTGELFF. In nucleotides, the CDR3 is TGTGCCACCAGCAGGGGACACTTAAACACCGGGGAGCTGTTTTTT.

V usage is TRBV29-1 and J usage is TRBJ1-1; D uncertain. This CDR3 comprises 12 residues. Trimming shortened V by 5 bases and J by 2 bases, and 9 bases separated the two germline ends. CDR1 is SQVTM and CDR2 is ANQGSEA in the germline V gene. In nucleotides, the CDR3 is TGCAGCGTTTTCAGCGACAACACTGAAGCTTTCTTT. Amino acids: CSVFSDNTEAFF.

The chain uses TRBV28 and TRBJ1-3, with 8 bases fitting TRBD1. Germline loops: CDR1 MDHEN, CDR2 SYDVKM. This CDR3 contains 15 residues. V trimming: 8 bases; J trimming: 7 bases; junction bases outside the gene matches: 13. CDR3 loop: CASLSPGRGLNTIYF. The CDR3 DNA sequence: TGTGCCAGCTTAAGCCCCGGCAGGGGGCTGAACACCATATATTTT. The entire variable domain, with the rest obtained from reference TRBV28 and TRBJ1-3, is as follows: DVKVTQSSRYLVKRTGEKVFLECVQDMDHENMFWYRQDPGLGLRLIYFSYDVKMKEKGDIPEGYSVSREKKERFSLILESASTNQTSMYLCASLSPGRGLNTIYFGEGSWLTVV.

V gene TRBV28 combines with J gene TRBJ2-7, with D possibly being TRBD2 (6 bases). V was cut by 5 bases and J by 4 bases, with 21 bases left in between. The germline gives CDR1 MDHEN, CDR2 SYDVKM. This CDR3 region has 16 residues. The CDR3, as DNA: TGTGCCAGCAGTGGCATCCTCCGCGGGACGCATTACGAGCAGTACTTC. It is translated as CASSGILRGTHYEQYF.

The chain joins TRBV3-1 (or the pseudogene TRBV3-2) to TRBJ2-2; 9 bases line up with TRBD2. Germline V gene lookup returns CDR1 LGHDT and CDR2 YNNKEL (reference sequence). V lost 1 base to trimming and J lost 6 bases; unmatched junction nucleotides: 6. The CDR3 contains 16 residues. CDR3 in DNA: TGTGCCAGCAGCCAAGTATTGGGACTAGCCCCCGGGGAGCTGTTTTTT. Translated, it gives CASSQVLGLAPGELFF.

The chain joins TRBV6-1 to TRBJ2-3; 10 positions agree with TRBD2. V was pared by 2 bases and J by 2 bases, with 10 bases of the junction left unmatched. Germline values: CDR1 MNHNS, CDR2 SASEGT. This CDR3 has 18 residues. The CDR3 nucleotides are TGTGCCAGCAGTGAACCCCGAAGTAGCGGGGGGTTCACAGATACGCAGTATTTT. It encodes CASSEPRSSGGFTDTQYF.

V is TRBV11-2 and J is TRBJ2-7; maybe TRBD1 (5 bases). The V and J ends lost 5 bases and 1 base respectively, with 15 bases between them. Germline CDR1 SGHAT, CDR2 FQNNGV. The CDR3 spans 15 residues. CDR3 region: CASSGYGRESYEQYF. In DNA form, the CDR3 reads TGTGCCAGCAGCGGCTACGGCAGGGAATCCTACGAGCAGTACTTC.

The chain joins TRBV5-5 to TRBJ1-1; 10 bases agree with TRBD1. Germline V gene data show CDR1 as SGHKS and CDR2 as YYEKEE (reference sequence). The ends lost 1 base at V and 1 base at J; junction bases unmatched: 4. The CDR3 sequence is 16 residues long. CDR3 loop: CASSLSTGGRNTEAFF. For the CDR3, the DNA is TGTGCCAGCAGCTTGTCGACAGGGGGCAGGAACACTGAAGCTTTCTTT.

The chain uses TRBV5-1 and TRBJ1-4; no clear D gene. V was clipped by 4 bases and J by 4 bases, with 17 bases between them. This CDR3 has 16 amino acids. Per the germline V gene, CDR1 is SGHRS and CDR2 is YFSETQ. The CDR3 region is CASSQAGSAVNEKLFF. DNA of the CDR3: TGCGCCAGCAGCCAGGCCGGGTCAGCGGTTAATGAAAAACTGTTTTTT.

This chain uses TRBV4-2 with TRBJ2-4; 13 bases agree with TRBD2. Germline loops: CDR1 LGHNA, CDR2 YNFKEQ. The CDR3 contains 19 residues. V trimming: 1 base; J trimming: 1 base; junction bases outside the gene matches: 7. Written as DNA, the CDR3 is TGTGCCAGCAGCCAAGGACTAGCGGGGGGCGCGGGGGCCAAAAACATTCAGTACTTC. Translation: CASSQGLAGGAGAKNIQYF.

This rearrangement joins TRBV29-1 to TRBJ1-3; 9 bases are shared with TRBD1. Germline values: CDR1 SQVTM, CDR2 ANQGSEA. The trim removed 4 bases at V and 4 bases at J, leaving 14 bases unmatched. This CDR3 region has 17 residues. The CDR3 is CSVAGTGKVRTGNTIYF. The CDR3 coding sequence is TGCAGCGTTGCCGGGACAGGGAAGGTCCGCACCGGAAACACCATATATTTT. Full variable domain (remainder filled in from reference TRBV29-1 and TRBJ1-3): SAVISQKPSRDICQRGTSLTIQCQVDSQVTMMFWYRQQPGQSLTLIATANQGSEATYESGFVIDKFPISRPNLTFSTLTVSNMSPEDSSIYLCSVAGTGKVRTGNTIYFGEGSWLTVV.

This sequence joins TRBV7-8 and TRBJ2-1; 10 nucleotides align to TRBD2. Germline V gene lookup returns CDR1 SGHVS and CDR2 FQNEAQ. V trimming: 1 base; J trimming: 14 bases; junction bases outside the gene matches: 8. The CDR3 extends over 14 amino acids. Here the CDR3 DNA reads TGTGCCAGCAGCTTAGAAGCAGCGGGAGGGCCCAAGTTCTTC. Translation gives CASSLEAAGGPKFF.

This clone was observed a few times. The rearrangement uses TRBV27 and TRBJ1-5; 9 bases agree with TRBD1. CDR1 is MNHEY and CDR2 is SMNVEV in the germline V gene (reference sequence). Losses at the gene ends were 8 bases for V and 4 bases for J; bases not matched to a gene: 6. The CDR3 spans 14 residues. The CDR3, as DNA: TGTGCCAGCCGGACAGGGGCCGCAAATCAGCCCCAGCATTTT. Translation: CASRTGAANQPQHF.

Comment on this clone: This sample also contains other DNA sequences that code for the same CDR3. V usage is TRBV5-4 and J usage is TRBJ1-1; 9 positions agree with TRBD1. V trimming: 4 bases; J trimming: 0 bases; junction bases outside the gene matches: 4. CDR1 is SGHNT, CDR2 YYREEE, per germline (reference sequence). The CDR3 contains 15 residues. The CDR3 nucleotides read TGTGCCAGCAGCAAGGACAGGGGTCTGAACACTGAAGCTTTCTTT. Translating it yields CASSKDRGLNTEAFF.